This T cell receptor (beta chain) was observed in a study of T cell changes during pregnancy in multiple sclerosis. This clone was recorded a few times. V lost 2 bases to trimming and J lost 3 bases, with 11 bases between them. The CDR3 is 15 amino acids. Germline values: CDR1 MGHRA, CDR2 YSYEKL. Sequenced by immunoSEQ multiplex PCR; TCRdb stores in-frame clones only, minus some. The table includes 45,000 to 55,000 clones, about 88% detected once. V usage is TRBV4-1 and J usage is TRBJ1-5; weak D call: TRBD1 (6 bases). The source of this sequence is a female donor with multiple sclerosis, enrolled in a pregnancy study. The material sequenced was CD4+ T cells from peripheral blood mononuclear cells, taken in the second trimester of pregnancy. CDR3 sequence (DNA): TGCGCCAGCAGCCAACTTCAGGGACACAATCAGCCCCAGCATTTT. Translation: CASSQLQGHNQPQHF.